This TCR beta chain was documented in a study of shared clonotypes between healthy human individuals. Study overall: With ages of 18 to 49, the donors were two women and three men.

General study results and limits: It was observed that roughly 5.5% of naive CD4 clonotypes were shared across several donors.

As to this clone: No antigen is known for it.

Germline CDR1 and CDR2: SGHRS and YFSETQ. The CDR3 spans 15 residues. With 5 bases clipped from V and 3 bases from J, the junction kept 7 bases outside the gene matches. Clones were read by immunoSEQ multiplex PCR, and TCRdb kept only the in-frame ones, dropping some. The table includes 850,000 to 1,100,000 clones, around 77% detected once. This TCR derives from a man aged 18 to 30 in good health. Some clones in this sample may be carry-over from other donors' samples. Material for sequencing was memory CD4+ T cells from PBMCs. The subset denotes: CD45RA-negative fraction. V is TRBV5-1 and J is TRBJ2-2; 7 nucleotides align to TRBD2. CDR3 sequence reads: CASRWWEGHTGELFF. In nucleotides, the CDR3 is TGCGCCAGCAGATGGTGGGAGGGCCACACCGGGGAGCTGTTTTTT.